This T cell receptor beta chain was obtained from a study of shared clonotypes between healthy human individuals. Sequencing used immunoSEQ multiplex PCR; TCRdb keeps in-frame clones, though not all of them. The table records some 1 million clones, about 77% of them present only once. On this clone: Other DNA sequences in the same sample also yield this CDR3.

Material for sequencing was memory CD4+ T cells sorted from blood. Described subset: CD45RA-negative fraction. The source is a man younger than 30 in good health.

CDR3 DNA sequence: TGTGCCAGTAGTATAGGGCAGGGAGATCAGCCCCAGCATTTT. Amino acid sequence: CASSIGQGDQPQHF. The chain uses TRBV19 and TRBJ1-5, with D perhaps matching TRBD1 (5 bases). Germline V CDR1 and CDR2: LNHDA, SQIVND (reference sequence). This CDR3 comprises 14 residues. Deletions cut 1 base from V and 5 bases from J, with 9 bases between.